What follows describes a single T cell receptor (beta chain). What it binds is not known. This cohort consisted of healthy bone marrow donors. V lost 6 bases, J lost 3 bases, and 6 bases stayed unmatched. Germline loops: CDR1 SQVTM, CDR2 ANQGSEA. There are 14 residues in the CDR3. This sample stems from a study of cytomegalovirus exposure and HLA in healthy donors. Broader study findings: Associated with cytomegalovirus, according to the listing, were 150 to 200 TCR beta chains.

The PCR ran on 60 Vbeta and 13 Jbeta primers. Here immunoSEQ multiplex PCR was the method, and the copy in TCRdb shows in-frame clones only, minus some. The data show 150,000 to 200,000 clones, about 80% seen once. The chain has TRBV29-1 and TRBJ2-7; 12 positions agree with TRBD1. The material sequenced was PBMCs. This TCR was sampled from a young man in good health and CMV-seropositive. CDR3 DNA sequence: TGCAGCGTGACCGGGACAGGGGGCATCTACGAGCAGTACTTC. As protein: CSVTGTGGIYEQYF.